This T cell receptor beta chain was found in a study of blood T cell repertoires in COVID-19. Overall study context: Samples taken during acute and convalescent COVID-19 were collected in the United States, Italy and Spain.

V lost 4 bases and J lost 0, with 7 bases in between. This CDR3 is built from 13 residues. The germline CDR1 and CDR2 sequences are SGHRS and YFSETQ. Clones were sequenced by immunoSEQ multiplex PCR, and TCRdb holds only the in-frame ones, with some missing. The table includes approximately 190,000 clones, about 88% detected once. Source material: peripheral blood. This TCR came from a man aged 25 to 45 with active or convalescent COVID-19. V gene TRBV5-1 combines with J gene TRBJ1-1; D unclear. The CDR3 region has the DNA TGCGCCAGCAGCGGAGGGATGAACACTGAAGCTTTCTTT. Its protein is CASSGGMNTEAFF. Full variable domain (rest looked up from reference TRBV5-1 and TRBJ1-1): KAGVTQTPRYLIKTRGQQVTLSCSPISGHRSVSWYQQTPGQGLQFLFEYFSETQRNKGNFPGRFSGRQFSNSRSEMNVSTLELGDSALYLCASSGGMNTEAFFGQGTRLTVV.